The 24 T cell receptor beta chains in this list originate from one sample, sequenced in a study of cytomegalovirus exposure and HLA in healthy donors. Only in-frame clones appear in the TCRdb table, and some are missing; sequencing was by immunoSEQ multiplex PCR. The sample consists of roughly 220,000 clones, roughly 83% of them appearing once. Sequencing was carried out using PBMCs. These TCRs come from a woman aged 25 to 39 in good health and CMV-seropositive.

This clone was observed a single time. This sample includes further DNA sequences coding for the same CDR3. The chain couples TRBV5-1 to TRBJ2-5, with TRBD2 matching 10 bases. The CDR3 runs 16 residues. J gave up 5 bases and V 0 bases, and 7 bases lay outside the gene matches. The germline CDR1 and CDR2 sequences are SGHRS and YFSETQ. CDR3 loop: CASSLAPSGSGETQYF. CDR3 nucleotides: TGCGCCAGCAGCTTGGCTCCTAGCGGGAGTGGGGAGACCCAGTACTTC.

The chain employs TRBV19 and TRBJ2-7, with D uncertain. The CDR3 runs 13 residues. V was cut by 4 bases and J by 3 bases, with 10 bases left in between. Germline values: CDR1 LNHDA, CDR2 SQIVND (reference sequence). The CDR3 bases are TGTGCCAGTAGTAAAGGCTCCTACTACGAGCAGTACTTC. Protein: CASSKGSYYEQYF.

This clone was detected only once. The V gene is TRBV6-1, the J gene TRBJ2-7; 10 bases are shared with TRBD2. Per germline, CDR1 MNHNS and CDR2 SASEGT. This CDR3 spans 14 amino acids. The J segment lost 3 bases and the V segment lost 11 bases, leaving 10 bases of the junction unmatched. The CDR3 reads CALEDSGRFYEQYF. The CDR3 nucleotides read TGTGCCCTCGAGGATAGCGGGAGGTTCTACGAGCAGTACTTC.

This chain connects TRBV7-9 to TRBJ2-7; TRBD1 agrees at 7 bases. CDR3 length: 15 amino acids. CDR1 is SEHNR, CDR2 FQNEAQ, per germline (reference sequence). V lost 2 bases and J lost 0; bases outside the gene matches: 4. The CDR3 is CASSLKDRSSYEQYF. CDR3 coding DNA: TGTGCCAGCAGCTTAAAGGACAGGAGCTCCTACGAGCAGTACTTC.

In this sample, this clone turned up many times. The gene calls are TRBV9 and TRBJ1-1; D might be TRBD1 (5 bases). V was trimmed by 0 bases and J by 1 base, leaving 7 bases between them. From germline, CDR1 is SGDLS and CDR2 YYNGEE. This CDR3 spans 14 amino acids. CDR3 loop: CASSVGQQNTEAFF. For the CDR3, the DNA is TGTGCCAGCAGCGTAGGACAGCAGAACACTGAAGCTTTCTTT.

The chain combines TRBV4-1 with TRBJ1-2, with unresolved D. Trimming stripped 4 bases from V and 6 bases from J, with 12 bases between. Per germline, CDR1 MGHRA and CDR2 YSYEKL. The CDR3 is made up of 13 amino acids. DNA for the CDR3: TGCGCCAGCAGCCTGGCCGGGGTTCATGGCTACACCTTC. Its protein is CASSLAGVHGYTF.

The chain has TRBV6-5 and TRBJ2-5; 11 nucleotides match TRBD1. CDR1 and CDR2 from the germline V gene are MNHEY and SVGAGI. J lost 6 bases, V lost 6 bases, and 6 bases had no gene match. This CDR3 is built from 14 residues. This CDR3 is CASSSLDRGQTQYF. In DNA form, the CDR3 reads TGTGCCAGCAGCTCCCTGGACAGGGGGCAGACCCAGTACTTC.

The J gene is TRBJ2-5, the V gene TRBV11-3; D not certain. The V gene lost 0 bases and the J gene lost 6 bases, with 14 bases spanning the gap. The CDR3 length is 15 residues. Germline CDR1 is SGHNT and CDR2 is YENEEA. In DNA, the CDR3 is TGTGCCAGCAGCTTAGATAAGGGTTTTTCGCAGACCCAGTACTTC. Translation gives CASSLDKGFSQTQYF.

The chain recombines TRBV7-2 with TRBJ2-7, with a weak D call TRBD2 (6 bases). The V end was cut by 1 base, the J end by 0 bases, with 10 bases between. The CDR3 extends over 15 amino acids. Germline CDR1 SGHTA, CDR2 FQGNSA. Here the CDR3 DNA reads TGTGCCAGCAGCTTAGACAGCGGGCACTCCTACGAGCAGTACTTC. Its protein product is CASSLDSGHSYEQYF.

This clone was detected once. CDR3 nucleotide sequence: TGTGCCAGCAGAAGCACCGGGACAGCGTATGGCTACACCTTC. Translation: CASRSTGTAYGYTF. The rearrangement joins TRBV6-5 to TRBJ1-2; 7 nucleotides match TRBD1. Germline assignment: CDR1 MNHEY and CDR2 SVGAGI. The CDR3 spans 14 residues. The V segment lost 6 bases and the J segment 5 bases; nucleotides outside the gene matches: 9.

V is TRBV10-3 and J is TRBJ1-1, with D possibly matching TRBD1 (5 bases). Germline V gene lookup returns CDR1 ENHRY and CDR2 SYGVKD. Between the trimmed V and J ends, which lost 7 bases and 5 bases, there was a span of 17 bases. The CDR3 contains 14 residues. The CDR3 bases are TGTGCCATCAAATCGGGGGGGGATGGTACTGAAGCTTTCTTT. Encoded protein: CAIKSGGDGTEAFF.

The chain employs TRBV5-1 and TRBJ2-3, with 9 positions matching TRBD2. V gave up 2 bases and J gave up 0 bases; unmatched junction bases: 13. Germline loops: CDR1 SGHRS, CDR2 YFSETQ. This CDR3 contains 19 residues. The CDR3 is CASSFGSPVAGASTDTQYF. Written as DNA, the CDR3 is TGCGCCAGCAGCTTTGGTTCTCCCGTAGCGGGAGCCAGCACAGATACGCAGTATTTT.

Concerning this clone: Distinct nucleotide sequences in the sample also encode this CDR3. This chain connects TRBV30 to TRBJ1-1, with unresolved D. Germline V gene data show CDR1 as GTSNPN and CDR2 as SVGIG (reference sequence). The V end lost 3 bases, the J end lost 3 bases, and 11 bases lay between the germline ends. The CDR3 is 13 amino acids. The CDR3 DNA follows: TGTGCCTGGAGGAGACAACGCTACACTGAAGCTTTCTTT. It encodes CAWRRQRYTEAFF.

The J gene is TRBJ2-7, the V gene TRBV7-2; D is perhaps TRBD1 (6 bases). The CDR3 loop spans 15 amino acids. Germline CDR1 SGHTA, CDR2 FQGNSA. The V end lost 4 bases, the J end lost 1 base, and 14 bases lay between the germline ends. The CDR3 loop reads CASSYRQVLSYEQYF. The CDR3 coding sequence is TGTGCCAGCAGCTACCGACAGGTTCTATCCTACGAGCAGTACTTC.

The chain links TRBV19 to TRBJ2-3, with 10 bases identical to TRBD2. In germline, CDR1 is LNHDA, CDR2 SQIVND (reference sequence). The CDR3 loop spans 14 amino acids. V lost 6 bases, J lost 2 bases, and 2 bases stayed unmatched. CDR3 residues: CASRTSGHTDTQYF. The CDR3 DNA reads TGTGCCAGTAGGACTAGCGGGCACACAGATACGCAGTATTTT.

This clone was counted only a few times. The rearrangement links TRBV2 to TRBJ1-5; unclear D gene. Germline V gene lookup returns CDR1 SNHLY and CDR2 FYNNEI. This CDR3 has 13 residues. V gave up 3 bases and J gave up 4 bases, with 7 bases separating them. CDR3: CASSDQSNQPQHF. CDR3 bases: TGTGCCAGCAGTGACCAAAGTAATCAGCCCCAGCATTTT.

The V gene is TRBV4-1, the J gene TRBJ2-1; weak D call: TRBD1 (6 bases). The CDR3 consists of 17 residues. CDR1 and CDR2 from the germline V gene are MGHRA and YSYEKL. The V end lost 0 bases, the J end lost 3 bases, and 15 bases lay between the germline ends. CDR3: CASSQEKKGQFYNEQFF. The CDR3 DNA follows: TGCGCCAGCAGCCAAGAAAAGAAAGGACAGTTCTACAATGAGCAGTTCTTC.

The table lists this clone with a few counts. The chain employs TRBV19 and TRBJ1-5; 7 bases map to TRBD1. This CDR3 comprises 15 residues. CDR1 is LNHDA, CDR2 SQIVND, per germline (reference sequence). V dropped 5 bases and J dropped 1; count of bases not matched to a gene: 5. The CDR3 protein is CASSWDSSSNQPQHF. The CDR3 nucleotides read TGTGCCAGTAGTTGGGACAGTAGCAGCAATCAGCCCCAGCATTTT.

V usage is TRBV7-9 and J usage is TRBJ1-2; D gene unclear. Trimming took off 4 bases at V and 4 bases at J, with 10 bases between the two ends. Germline CDR1 reads SEHNR; CDR2 reads FQNEAQ (reference sequence). The length of the CDR3 is 13 residues. CDR3: CASSSMTRYGYTF. CDR3 sequence (DNA): TGTGCCAGCAGCTCCATGACTCGCTATGGCTACACCTTC. The entire variable domain, with the rest obtained from reference TRBV7-9 and TRBJ1-2, is as follows: DTGVSQNPRHKITKRGQNVTFRCDPISEHNRLYWYRQTLGQGPEFLTYFQNEAQLEKSRLLSDRFSAERPKGSFSTLEIQRTEQGDSAMYLCASSSMTRYGYTFGSGTRLTVV.

V is TRBV28 and J is TRBJ2-7; 11 bases agree with TRBD1. Germline CDR1 reads MDHEN; CDR2 reads SYDVKM. The V gene end was trimmed by 3 bases and the J gene end by 0 bases; junction bases not matched to a gene: 7. The CDR3 length is 17 residues. The CDR3: CASSFGRGTGGSYEQYF. The CDR3 DNA reads as TGTGCCAGCAGTTTCGGTCGGGGGACAGGGGGCTCCTACGAGCAGTACTTC.

The DNA for the CDR3 is TGTGCCAGCTCACCACCGGTGGCTGTGAACACCGGGGAGCTGTTTTTT. Translating it yields CASSPPVAVNTGELFF. This rearrangement joins TRBV18 to TRBJ2-2; D remains ambiguous. CDR3 length: 16 amino acids. With 0 bases removed from V and 1 base from J, the gap between germline ends came to 9 bases. Germline-derived CDR1 and CDR2 are KGHSH and LQKENI.

The J gene is TRBJ2-7, the V gene TRBV6-1; D call uncertain. The germline gives CDR1 MNHNS, CDR2 SASEGT. The CDR3 consists of 13 residues. V was pared by 7 bases and J by 7 bases, with 17 bases between. The DNA for the CDR3 is TGTGCCAGCAAAGAGACATGGGTTGGGGAGCAGTACTTC. Its translation: CASKETWVGEQYF.

The genes are TRBV20-1 and TRBJ2-7; the match to TRBD1 covers 7 bases. The length of the CDR3 is 11 residues. The J segment lost 3 bases and the V segment lost 6 bases, leaving 2 bases of the junction unmatched. Germline CDR1 DFQATT, CDR2 SNEGSKA (reference sequence). CDR3 nucleotides: TGCAGTGCGCCAGGGGGCTACGAGCAGTACTTC. This encodes CSAPGGYEQYF.

J is TRBJ2-1 and V is TRBV9; D unresolved. The CDR3 is 13 residues long. Germline assignment: CDR1 SGDLS and CDR2 YYNGEE. The ends were cut back, 0 bases at V and 5 bases at J, with 6 bases in the middle. The CDR3 is CASSVGGNNEQFF. The CDR3 DNA sequence: TGTGCCAGCAGCGTAGGAGGAAACAATGAGCAGTTCTTC.